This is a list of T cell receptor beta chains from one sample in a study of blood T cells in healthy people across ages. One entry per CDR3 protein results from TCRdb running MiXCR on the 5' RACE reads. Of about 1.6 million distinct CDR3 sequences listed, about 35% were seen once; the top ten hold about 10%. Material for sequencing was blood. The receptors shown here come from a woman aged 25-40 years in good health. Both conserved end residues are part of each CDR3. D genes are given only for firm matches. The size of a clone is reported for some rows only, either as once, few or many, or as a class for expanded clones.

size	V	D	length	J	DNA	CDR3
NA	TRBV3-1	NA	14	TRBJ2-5	TGTGCCAGCAGCCAAGGGGTAGCGGCAGAGACCCAGTACTTC	CASSQGVAAETQYF
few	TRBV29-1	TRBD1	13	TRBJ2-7	TGCAGCGTTGCCCGGGACAGAGACTACGAGCAGTACTTC	CSVARDRDYEQYF
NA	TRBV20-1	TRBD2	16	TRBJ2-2	TGCAGTGCCCCGGGGGGGGGCGTAGGGAACACCGGGGAGCTGTTTTTT	CSAPGGGVGNTGELFF
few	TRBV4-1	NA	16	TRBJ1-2	TGCGCCAGCAGCCAAGACCCGGGACGGCCTAACTATGGCTACACCTTC	CASSQDPGRPNYGYTF
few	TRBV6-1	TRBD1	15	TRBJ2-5	TGTGCCAGCAGACCGACAGGGTGGAACCAAGAGACCCAGTACTTC	CASRPTGWNQETQYF
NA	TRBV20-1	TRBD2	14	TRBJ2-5	TGCAGTGCTATTAGCGGGAGTAGCCAAGAGACCCAGTACTTC	CSAISGSSQETQYF
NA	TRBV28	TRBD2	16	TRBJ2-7	TGTGCCAGCAGTTTCTGGCGGGAGGACAATACCTACGAGCAGTACTTC	CASSFWREDNTYEQYF
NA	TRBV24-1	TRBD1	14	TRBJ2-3	TGTGCCACCACATCAGGGGGCTCTACAGATACGCAGTATTTT	CATTSGGSTDTQYF
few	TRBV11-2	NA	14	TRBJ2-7	TGTGCCAGCAGCCCCAACCCCACTGGCTACGAGCAGTACTTC	CASSPNPTGYEQYF
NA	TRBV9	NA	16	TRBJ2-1	TGTGCCAGCAGCTCCGAGGAAATGAGCTCCTACAATGAGCAGTTCTTC	CASSSEEMSSYNEQFF
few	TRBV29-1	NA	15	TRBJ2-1	TGCAGCGTTGGGACGGGTGGAGGAACCTACAATGAGCAGTTCTTC	CSVGTGGGTYNEQFF
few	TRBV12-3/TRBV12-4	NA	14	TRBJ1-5	TGTGCCAGCAGTCCCGGACACCTGGATCAGCCCCAGCATTTT	CASSPGHLDQPQHF
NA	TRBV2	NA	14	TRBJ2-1	TGTGCCAGCAGGGGGATGGACCCAGCAAATGAGCAGTTCTTC	CASRGMDPANEQFF
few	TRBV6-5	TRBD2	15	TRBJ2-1	TGTGCCAGCAGTTGGGGACTAGCGGGGGTGCTTGAGCAGTTCTTC	CASSWGLAGVLEQFF
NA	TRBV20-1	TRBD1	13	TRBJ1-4	TGCAGTGCCAGCCGGGACAGTTATGGAAAACTGTTTTTT	CSASRDSYGKLFF
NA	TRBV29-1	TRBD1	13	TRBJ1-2	TGCAGCGTGGGGACAGGAGATAACTATGGCTACACCTTC	CSVGTGDNYGYTF
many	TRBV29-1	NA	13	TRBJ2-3	TGCAGCGGCGGGGGCTTAATAACAGATACGCAGTATTTT	CSGGGLITDTQYF
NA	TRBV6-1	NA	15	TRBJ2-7	TGTGCCAGCAGTGAATGGGTGAACGGGGGTTACGAGCAGTACTTC	CASSEWVNGGYEQYF
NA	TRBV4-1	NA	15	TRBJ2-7	TGCGCCAGCAGCCAAAGGGACACCCTGGCGGGCGAGCAGTACTTC	CASSQRDTLAGEQYF
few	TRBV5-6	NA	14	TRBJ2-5	TGTGCCAGCAGCTTGTGGGGATCCGGGGAGACCCAGTACTTC	CASSLWGSGETQYF
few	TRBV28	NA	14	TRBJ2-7	TGTGCCACCCAAAGGGTTTTCGGGTCCTACGAGCAGTACTTC	CATQRVFGSYEQYF
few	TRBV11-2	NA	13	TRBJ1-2	TGTGCCAGCAGCCCTGAATATTTGGGTGGCTGCACCTTC	CASSPEYLGGCTF
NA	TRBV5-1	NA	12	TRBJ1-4	TGCGCCAGCAGCTTGGACGGGCAAAAACCGTTTTTT	CASSLDGQKPFF
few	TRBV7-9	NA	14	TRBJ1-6	TGTGCCAGCAGCTTAGAGCGGGGAGGCTCACCCCTCCACTTT	CASSLERGGSPLHF
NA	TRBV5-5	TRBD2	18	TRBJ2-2	TGTGCCAGCAGCTCTAAGGTTTCTAGCGGGGGGGCGACCGGGGAGCTGTTTTTT	CASSSKVSSGGATGELFF
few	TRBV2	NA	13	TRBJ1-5	TGTGCCAGCAGTGAAGAGGTTTATCAGCCCCAGCATTTT	CASSEEVYQPQHF
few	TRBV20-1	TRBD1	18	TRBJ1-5	TGCAGTGCGCAATCGGACAGGGAATCCATTTATAGCAATCAGCCCCAGCATTTT	CSAQSDRESIYSNQPQHF
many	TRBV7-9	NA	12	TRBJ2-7	TGTGCCAGCAGCTTAGTCCCGGGGGAGCAGTACTTC	CASSLVPGEQYF
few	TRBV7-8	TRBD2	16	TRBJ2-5	TGTGCCAGCAGCTCGTCGCTAGCGGGCACTGAAGAGACCCAGTACTTC	CASSSSLAGTEETQYF
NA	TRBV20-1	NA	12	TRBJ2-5	TGCAGGGCTAGCCCCCTAGAAGAGACCCAGTACTTC	CRASPLEETQYF
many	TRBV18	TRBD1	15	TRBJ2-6	TGTGCCAGCTCCCGGACAGGGGCTGGGGCCAACGTCCTGACTTTC	CASSRTGAGANVLTF
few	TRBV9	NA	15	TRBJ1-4	TGTGCCAGCAGTGACGACGGCAGGGGAGATGAAAAACTGTTTTTT	CASSDDGRGDEKLFF
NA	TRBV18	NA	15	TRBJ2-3	TGTGCCAGCTCAGGAGAGCGGGTTAGCACAGATACGCAGTATTTT	CASSGERVSTDTQYF
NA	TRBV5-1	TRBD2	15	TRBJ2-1	TGCGCCAGCAGCTCAGACGGCGGGGGGGGAGGTGAGCAGTTCTTC	CASSSDGGGGGEQFF
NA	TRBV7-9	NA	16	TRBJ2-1	TGTGCCAGCAGCTTAGTGTCCCGGGCGTTTTTCAATGAGCAGTTCTTC	CASSLVSRAFFNEQFF
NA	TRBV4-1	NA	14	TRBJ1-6	TGCGCCAGCAGCCAAGTTGCCGGGGTCGGTCCCCTCCACTTT	CASSQVAGVGPLHF
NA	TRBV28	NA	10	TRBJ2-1	TGTGCCAGCAGCCACGGGGAGCAGTTCTTC	CASSHGEQFF
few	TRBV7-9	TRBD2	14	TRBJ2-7	TGTGCCAGCAGCTTATCTCGGACTAGCCGGGAGCAGTACTTC	CASSLSRTSREQYF
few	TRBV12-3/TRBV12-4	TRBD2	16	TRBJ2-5	TGTGCCAGCAGTTTAAAGCGGGGGGGAAACCAAGAGACCCAGTACTTC	CASSLKRGGNQETQYF
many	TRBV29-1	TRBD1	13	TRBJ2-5	TGCAGCGCACAAAGGGGACAGCAAGAGACCCAGTACTTC	CSAQRGQQETQYF
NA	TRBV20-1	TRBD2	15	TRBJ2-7	TGCAGTGCTCGGATGGGGGGGGTAAGTTCCTACGAGCAGTACTTC	CSARMGGVSSYEQYF
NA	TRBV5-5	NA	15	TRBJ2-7	TGTGCCAGCAGCGGAGGACGGCCTGACCCCTACGAGCAGTACTTC	CASSGGRPDPYEQYF
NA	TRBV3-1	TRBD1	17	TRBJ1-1	TGTGCCAGCAGCCCCCCAGCGGGGACAGGGGGATTGTCTGAAGCTTTCTTT	CASSPPAGTGGLSEAFF
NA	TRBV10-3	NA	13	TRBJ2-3	TGTGCCATCAGTGACCCGGACTCAAATACGCAGTATTTT	CAISDPDSNTQYF
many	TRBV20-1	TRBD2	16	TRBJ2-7	TGCAGTGCTTACCCGGGACTAGCGGGGGGGTCCTACGAGCAGTACTTC	CSAYPGLAGGSYEQYF
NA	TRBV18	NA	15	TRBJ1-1	TGTGCCAGCTCACGCAGCGAAGGATCTGGCACTGAAGCTTTCTTT	CASSRSEGSGTEAFF